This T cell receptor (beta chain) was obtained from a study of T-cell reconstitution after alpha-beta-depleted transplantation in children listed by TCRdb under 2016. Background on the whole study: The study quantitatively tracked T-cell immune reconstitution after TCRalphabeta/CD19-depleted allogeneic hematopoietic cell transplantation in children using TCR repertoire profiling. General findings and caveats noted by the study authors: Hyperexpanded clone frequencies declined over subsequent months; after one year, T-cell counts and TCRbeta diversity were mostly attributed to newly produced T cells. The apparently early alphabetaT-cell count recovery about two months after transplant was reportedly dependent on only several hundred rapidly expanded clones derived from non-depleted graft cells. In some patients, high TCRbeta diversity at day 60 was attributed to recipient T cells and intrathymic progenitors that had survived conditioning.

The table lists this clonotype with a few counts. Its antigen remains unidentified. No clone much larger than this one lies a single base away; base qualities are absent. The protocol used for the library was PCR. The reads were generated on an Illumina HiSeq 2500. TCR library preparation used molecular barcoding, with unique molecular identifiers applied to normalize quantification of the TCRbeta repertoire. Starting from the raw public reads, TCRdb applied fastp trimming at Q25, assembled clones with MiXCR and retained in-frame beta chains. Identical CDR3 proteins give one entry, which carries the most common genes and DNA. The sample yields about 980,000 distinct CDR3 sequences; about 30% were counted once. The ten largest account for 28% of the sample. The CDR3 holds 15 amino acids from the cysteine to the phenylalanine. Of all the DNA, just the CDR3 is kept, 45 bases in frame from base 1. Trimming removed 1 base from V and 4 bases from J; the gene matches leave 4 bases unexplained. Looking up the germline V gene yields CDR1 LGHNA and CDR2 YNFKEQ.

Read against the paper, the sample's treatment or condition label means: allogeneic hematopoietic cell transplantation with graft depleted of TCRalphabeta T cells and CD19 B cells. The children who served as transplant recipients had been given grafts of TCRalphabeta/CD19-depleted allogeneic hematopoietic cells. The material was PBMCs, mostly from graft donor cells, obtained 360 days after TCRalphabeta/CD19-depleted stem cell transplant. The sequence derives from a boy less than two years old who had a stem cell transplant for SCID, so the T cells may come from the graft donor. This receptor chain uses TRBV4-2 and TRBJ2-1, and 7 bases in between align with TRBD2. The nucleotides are TGTGCCAGCAGCCAAGTCTCGGGGGGTTACAATGAGCAGTTCTTC. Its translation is CASSQVSGGYNEQFF.